The text below deals with one TCR beta chain. Its antigen remains unidentified. This sequence may be a read error, since a much larger clone differs from it by one base. The data were obtained in a study of T-cell reconstitution after alpha-beta-depleted transplantation in children. Whole-study results and caveats: By about two months after transplant, alpha-beta T cells reportedly arose from several hundred graft clones that had expanded.

Germline V CDR1 and CDR2: DFQATT, SNEGSKA (reference sequence). The CDR3 extends over 11 amino acids. The TCRbeta library incorporated unique molecular identifiers. TCRdb independently ran MiXCR on the PCR reads; one entry per CDR3 protein. The repertoire consists of around 300,000 distinct CDR3 sequences, with 11% occurring once and the leading ten covering 20% to 25%. The sample in question was peripheral blood, obtained 180 days after TCRalphabeta/CD19-depleted stem cell transplant. This chain links TRBV20-1 with TRBJ2-7; TRBD2 might be the D (5 bases). This sequence originates from a male patient aged 2-15 years who had a stem cell transplant for chronic granulomatous disease, so the T cells may come from the graft donor. CDR3 nucleotides: TGCAGTGCAGAAAGAGGGTACGAGCAGTCCTTC. Translation: CSAERGYEQSF.